The present T cell receptor beta chain was sequenced within a study of T cell changes during pregnancy in multiple sclerosis (dated by TCRdb to between 2018 and 2020). A note on the overall study: Changes in the T cell repertoire over the course of pregnancy were examined in this study in women with multiple sclerosis.

V loses 6 bases, J loses 6 bases, and the germline ends lie 20 bases apart. From the cysteine up to the phenylalanine, the CDR3 has a length of 15 residues. CDR3 DNA only is kept here, 45 bases in frame from base 1. CDR1 and CDR2, per the germline V gene, are MNHNS and SASEGT. Library preparation was by the immunoSEQ multiplex PCR assay. TCRdb took over this immuneACCESS table, retaining in-frame rearrangements with V and J assigned. Such tables are incomplete; in checked studies, under half of the missing clones stem from an unresolved V gene, and the remainder is unexplained. The sample yields 55,000 to 65,000 clones; over 85% were counted once. The ten largest clones add up to approximately 1.5% of the sample. In regard to this clone: Its antigen is not yet known. Qualities for individual bases were not recorded, and no much larger clone is one base off.

The clonotype was recovered from a female donor with multiple sclerosis, enrolled in a pregnancy study. The chain joins TRBV6-1 to TRBJ1-1; possibly the D gene is TRBD1, per 6 matching bases. The sequences come from peripheral blood, collected in the second trimester of pregnancy. The CDR3 protein: CASRYEQGGQAEAFF. The sequenced DNA is TGTGCCAGCAGATACGAACAGGGTGGGCAAGCTGAAGCTTTCTTT.